The 24 T cell receptor beta chains given below trace back to one sample, sequenced in a study of T cell repertoires and HLA-DP antigens. Antigens of these TCRs are unknown. Repertoires were generated with immunoSEQ multiplex PCR, while TCRdb's copy carries only in-frame clones and drops some. This sample yields about 120,000 clones, of which almost 95% are seen a single time; 0.25% to 0.3% belongs to the top ten. The sample was CD4+ T cells from PBMCs. The origin of the receptors is a young woman in good health and CMV-seronegative.

This chain connects TRBV2 to TRBJ1-6, with 9 nucleotides matching TRBD1. V lost 7 bases to trimming and J lost 10 bases; unmatched junction nucleotides: 11. This CDR3 has 15 amino acids. Germline CDR1 reads SNHLY; CDR2 reads FYNNEI. The CDR3 DNA follows: TGTGCCAGCACTATACAACAGGGGGCACAGTCACCCCTCCACTTT. It translates to CASTIQQGAQSPLHF.

This rearrangement joins TRBV11-2 to TRBJ2-5; D not resolved. The V gene lost 4 bases and the J gene lost 5 bases, with 8 bases spanning the gap. CDR1 is SGHAT and CDR2 is FQNNGV in the germline V gene. There are 12 residues in the CDR3. CDR3 nucleotide sequence: TGTGCCAGCAGCTCCCGGTGGGAGACCCAGTACTTC. It is translated as CASSSRWETQYF.

Worth noting for this clone: The germline gene is not matched at one end of the junction; a read error may be the cause. The chain is built from TRBV5-1 and TRBJ2-7; D possibly corresponds to TRBD1 (6 bases). Germline CDR1 SGHRS, CDR2 YFSETQ. The CDR3 spans 13 residues. CDR3: CASRGNGVNEQYF. The CDR3 nucleotides are TGTGCCAGCAGGGGCAACGGGGTGAACGAGCAGTACTTC.

The chain couples TRBV5-4 to TRBJ2-1; the D gene is possibly TRBD2 (5 bases). This CDR3 has 13 amino acids. Germline loops: CDR1 SGHNT, CDR2 YYREEE (reference sequence). V was shortened by 3 bases and J by 9 bases, with 13 bases between the two germline ends. CDR3 sequence reads: CASSSGSGREQFF. The CDR3 region has the DNA TGTGCCAGCAGCTCGGGGTCCGGTCGTGAGCAGTTCTTC.

This chain joins TRBV10-3 and TRBJ1-5; 8 nucleotides align to TRBD1. Germline CDR1 and CDR2: ENHRY and SYGVKD. The J segment lost 6 bases and the V segment lost 0 bases, leaving 4 bases of the junction unmatched. This CDR3 is 15 amino acids long. CDR3 amino acids: CAISESTGAPQPQHF. In nucleotides, the CDR3 is TGTGCCATCAGTGAGTCGACAGGGGCCCCTCAGCCCCAGCATTTT.

This clone was seen more than once but under ten times. This chain connects TRBV5-5 to TRBJ2-7; no clear D. Germline V lookup: CDR1 SGHKS, CDR2 YYEKEE (reference sequence). CDR3 length: 14 residues. Trimming removed 1 base at V and 7 bases at J, with 15 bases between. In DNA, the CDR3 is TGTGCCAGCAGCTTGCTCCCCTACTCCATGGAGCAGTACTTC. Residues: CASSLLPYSMEQYF.

V is TRBV30 and J is TRBJ2-7; D gene unclear. The germline gives CDR1 GTSNPN, CDR2 SVGIG (reference sequence). The CDR3 spans 11 residues. The CDR3 here is CGVSLSYEQYF. The CDR3 DNA is TGTGGTGTTAGCTTGTCCTACGAGCAGTACTTC.

The chain carries TRBV5-1 and TRBJ1-1; 8 bases agree with TRBD1. Germline lookup yields CDR1 SGHRS and CDR2 YFSETQ. The ends lost 0 bases at V and 3 bases at J; junction bases unmatched: 10. The length of the CDR3 is 17 residues. The CDR3 reads CASSLASGGAGDTEAFF. Here the CDR3 DNA reads TGCGCCAGCAGCTTGGCCTCAGGGGGCGCAGGGGACACTGAAGCTTTCTTT. The whole variable domain, filled in from reference TRBV5-1 and TRBJ1-1, reads KAGVTQTPRYLIKTRGQQVTLSCSPISGHRSVSWYQQTPGQGLQFLFEYFSETQRNKGNFPGRFSGRQFSNSRSEMNVSTLELGDSALYLCASSLASGGAGDTEAFFGQGTRLTVV.

V and J are TRBV28 and TRBJ2-4, with 11 bases fitting TRBD1. The CDR3 consists of 15 residues. Per the germline V gene, CDR1 is MDHEN and CDR2 is SYDVKM. The trim removed 3 bases at V and 7 bases at J, leaving 5 bases unmatched. The CDR3 region is CASSFDGTGGNIQYF. The DNA for the CDR3 is TGTGCCAGCAGTTTTGACGGGACAGGGGGTAACATTCAGTACTTC.

The rearrangement links TRBV5-4 to TRBJ1-1, with 7 bases identical to TRBD1. CDR3 length: 14 amino acids. Germline assignment: CDR1 SGHNT and CDR2 YYREEE (reference sequence). Trimming took 6 bases from V and 1 from J; bases not matched to a gene: 6. The CDR3 protein is CASTSGQKNTEAFF. As DNA, the CDR3 is TGTGCCAGCACCTCGGGACAGAAGAACACTGAAGCTTTCTTT. Combining the CDR3 with reference TRBV5-4 and TRBJ1-1 gives the whole variable domain ETGVTQSPTHLIKTRGQQVTLRCSSQSGHNTVSWYQQALGQGPQFIFQYYREEENGRGNFPPRFSGLQFPNYSSELNVNALELDDSALYLCASTSGQKNTEAFFGQGTRLTVV.

J is TRBJ1-1 and V is TRBV4-1, with 8 bases matching TRBD1. Germline values: CDR1 MGHRA, CDR2 YSYEKL. The CDR3 extends over 18 amino acids. Unmatched junction bases numbered 12, after V lost 3 bases and J lost 0 bases. The DNA of the CDR3 is TGCGCCAGCAGCCAGAATAGGAACAGGGGGGACATGAACACTGAAGCTTTCTTT. Protein product: CASSQNRNRGDMNTEAFF.

The chain uses TRBV5-6 and TRBJ1-5, with TRBD1 as a possible D gene (5 bases). Trimming pared 4 bases from V and 3 bases from J, leaving 17 bases between. The CDR3 totals 16 residues. The germline V gene has CDR1 SGHDT and CDR2 YYEEEE. The CDR3 DNA sequence: TGTGCCAGCAGCCCCTTCGGGGGAGGGAACAATCAGCCCCAGCATTTT. Its translation: CASSPFGGGNNQPQHF.

A word on this clone: The sample carries other DNA sequences with the same CDR3. J is TRBJ2-3 and V is TRBV4-2, with 7 positions matching TRBD2. CDR1 LGHNA and CDR2 YNFKEQ come from the germline V gene. CDR3 length: 12 residues. V gave up 1 base and J gave up 9 bases; unmatched junction bases: 1. The CDR3 sequence is CASSQGGGTQYF. The CDR3 nucleotides read TGTGCCAGCAGCCAAGGGGGGGGGACGCAGTATTTT.

The chain combines TRBV23-1 with TRBJ1-1; D may be TRBD1 (6 bases). TRBV23-1 is an open reading frame whose function is uncertain. V was trimmed by 0 bases and J by 0 bases, leaving 11 bases between them. The CDR3 runs 16 residues. CDR3 nucleotide sequence: TGCGCCAGCAGTCAATCGAACAGGGCCATGAACACTGAAGCTTTCTTT. It yields the protein CASSQSNRAMNTEAFF.

The chain joins TRBV11-3 to TRBJ2-3, with 12 bases lining up with TRBD2. Germline CDR1 reads SGHNT; CDR2 reads YENEEA. The CDR3 is 16 amino acids. Trimming cost V 4 bases and J 6 bases; bases outside gene matches: 8. The DNA of the CDR3 is TGTGCCAGCAGCTCCGGACTAGCGGGGCCCCCTGATACGCAGTATTTT. Translating gives CASSSGLAGPPDTQYF. The whole variable domain, filled in from reference TRBV11-3 and TRBJ2-3, reads EAGVVQSPRYKIIEKKQPVAFWCNPISGHNTLYWYLQNLGQGPELLIRYENEEAVDDSQLPKDRFSAERLKGVDSTLKIQPAELGDSAVYLCASSSGLAGPPDTQYFGPGTRLTVL.

The chain couples TRBV10-2 to TRBJ1-1; unclear D gene. The germline V gene encodes CDR1 WSHSY and CDR2 SAAADI. V dropped 3 bases and J dropped 1 base, with 6 bases sitting between them. The CDR3 is made up of 13 amino acids. This chain's CDR3 is CASSDTQNTEAFF. In nucleotides, the CDR3 is TGCGCCAGCAGTGATACGCAGAACACTGAAGCTTTCTTT.

The CDR3 is CASSRREGPPFQPQHF. Here the CDR3 DNA reads TGTGCCAGTAGTAGGAGGGAGGGCCCGCCATTTCAGCCCCAGCATTTT. The V and J genes are TRBV19 and TRBJ1-5; D is unclear. Germline CDR1 and CDR2: LNHDA and SQIVND (reference sequence). The CDR3 totals 16 residues. V was cut by 4 bases and J by 6 bases, with 19 bases left in between.

The chain links TRBV10-3 to TRBJ2-3, with D possibly called TRBD1 or TRBD2 (5 bases each). The V gene's germline CDR1 is ENHRY and CDR2 SYGVKD. Trimming took 2 bases from V and 5 from J, leaving 20 bases between them. The CDR3 contains 17 residues. The CDR3 sequence: CAISEGYYTGQIDTQYF. In nucleotides, the CDR3 is TGTGCCATCAGTGAGGGGTACTACACGGGGCAGATAGATACGCAGTATTTT.

In this sample, this clone turned up once. The chain uses TRBV5-1 and TRBJ2-1, with 8 bases identical to TRBD2. Germline-derived CDR1 and CDR2 are SGHRS and YFSETQ. This CDR3 spans 15 amino acids. V shed 4 bases, J shed 4 bases, and the junction held 7 bases outside the gene matches. The CDR3 DNA reads as TGCGCCAGCAGCCACGGGAGGGGTTTTTACAATGAGCAGTTCTTC. It encodes CASSHGRGFYNEQFF.

This chain connects TRBV7-8 to TRBJ1-5; TRBD1 aligns across 10 bases. The CDR3 runs 17 residues. Germline-derived CDR1 and CDR2 are SGHVS and FQNEAQ. The trim removed 6 bases at V and 3 bases at J, leaving 11 bases unmatched. As DNA, the CDR3 is TGTGCCAGCAGTAAAAACCGGAGACAGGGGGCCAATCAGCCCCAGCATTTT. Amino acids: CASSKNRRQGANQPQHF.

This sequence joins TRBV29-1 and TRBJ1-1; 8 nucleotides line up with TRBD1. The germline V gene encodes CDR1 SQVTM and CDR2 ANQGSEA. Trimming cost V 3 bases and J 5 bases; bases outside gene matches: 5. The CDR3 loop spans 13 amino acids. The CDR3 coding sequence is TGCAGCGTTGAGGGGGACAGGAAGACTGAAGCTTTCTTT. The encoded protein is CSVEGDRKTEAFF. The whole variable domain, filled in from reference TRBV29-1 and TRBJ1-1, reads SAVISQKPSRDICQRGTSLTIQCQVDSQVTMMFWYRQQPGQSLTLIATANQGSEATYESGFVIDKFPISRPNLTFSTLTVSNMSPEDSSIYLCSVEGDRKTEAFFGQGTRLTVV.

The chain links TRBV7-2 to TRBJ2-2; TRBD2 is a possible D gene (6 bases). The germline V gene encodes CDR1 SGHTA and CDR2 FQGNSA. This CDR3 contains 15 residues. Trimming cost V 5 bases and J 1 base, with 11 bases left between them. CDR3 protein: CASSILGGNTGELFF. The CDR3 DNA is TGTGCCAGCAGCATCCTGGGGGGGAACACCGGGGAGCTGTTTTTT.

The rearrangement joins TRBV6-1 to TRBJ1-5; tentative D call: TRBD1 (5 bases). Trimming removed 1 base at V and 3 bases at J, with 7 bases between. Germline-derived CDR1 and CDR2 are MNHNS and SASEGT. This CDR3 is 14 amino acids long. The CDR3 spells CASSEEGVNQPQHF. As DNA, the CDR3 is TGTGCCAGCAGTGAAGAAGGGGTCAATCAGCCCCAGCATTTT.

J is TRBJ2-7 and V is TRBV4-1; D is unresolved. CDR1 is MGHRA, CDR2 YSYEKL, per germline. Trimming shortened V by 7 bases and J by 3 bases, and 19 bases separated the two germline ends. The CDR3 extends over 15 amino acids. The CDR3: CASTPNQFLNYEQYF. For the CDR3, the DNA is TGCGCCAGCACCCCGAACCAGTTTTTGAACTACGAGCAGTACTTC.